This TCR beta chain was observed in a study of PD-1 blockade in mismatch repair-deficient tumors. Study details: Patients had around 11 mismatch repair-deficient cancer types, all previously treated and progressing.

Assay used: immunoSEQ multiplex PCR; TCRdb lists only in-frame clones, some missing. The sample has roughly 120,000 clones, roughly 86% seen once. This CDR3 is built from 15 residues. The germline CDR1 and CDR2 sequences are MNHEY and SVGAGI. Trimming removed 6 bases from V and 6 bases from J; junction bases left unmatched: 8. All patients were mismatch repair deficient, assessed by either PCR or immunohistochemistry. The sequence came from an adult with mismatch repair-deficient cancer. The sequenced sample was peripheral blood, obtained 72 weeks after starting pembrolizumab. V is TRBV6-5 and J is TRBJ2-1; 10 nucleotides agree with TRBD2. CDR3 loop: CASSPTSGNSNEQFF. CDR3 DNA sequence: TGTGCCAGCAGCCCAACTAGCGGGAATTCCAATGAGCAGTTCTTC.